A selection of T cell receptor beta chains follows, all from one sample in a study of blood T cells in healthy people across ages. MiXCR was run by TCRdb on the 5' RACE reads, yielding one entry per CDR3 protein. Counted here are just under 550,000 distinct CDR3 sequences, 24% occurring once; the ten biggest clones make up just over 8.5%. This sample also appeared in a second study, on T cells of mothers and their children.

Sequences were obtained from blood. The receptors come from a boy aged 10-17 years in good health. Both conserved end residues are part of each CDR3. A D gene is named only where the DNA matches it firmly. A row's size may be missing; if present it is once, few, many or a size class.

>TRBV15|many|TRBJ2-1|NA
CATSKTLGVEQFF
TGTGCCACCAGTAAAACTTTGGGGGTTGAGCAGTTCTTC
>TRBV29-1|few|TRBJ2-6|NA
CSVGGASGANVLTF
TGCAGCGTTGGAGGAGCCTCTGGGGCCAACGTCCTGACTTTC
>TRBV7-2|NA|TRBJ1-5|NA
CASSLGGSQPQHF
TGTGCCAGTAGCTTAGGAGGGTCCCAGCCCCAGCATTTT
>TRBV6-2/TRBV6-3|NA|TRBJ2-5|NA
CASSYSTVFIREQYF
TGTGCCAGCAGTTACTCGACAGTTTTCATCCGGGAGCAGTACTTC
>TRBV10-3|NA|TRBJ2-3|NA
CAISEEGRSTDTQYF
TGTGCCATCAGTGAGGAAGGGCGGAGCACAGATACGCAGTATTTT
>TRBV24-1|NA|TRBJ2-5|NA
CATSDWRGIGETQYF
TGTGCCACCAGTGACTGGAGGGGGATTGGGGAGACCCAGTACTTC
>TRBV10-3|NA|TRBJ1-2|TRBD1
CAISGTGQGGYTF
TGTGCCATCAGCGGGACAGGGCAGGGGGGCTACACCTTC
>TRBV28|few|TRBJ2-5|NA
CASSLRLPQETQYF
TGTGCCAGCAGCCTCAGACTGCCTCAAGAGACCCAGTACTTC
>TRBV11-2|NA|TRBJ2-3|TRBD2
CASSPPAGGTDTQYF
TGTGCCAGCAGCCCTCCCGCGGGGGGCACAGATACGCAGTATTTT
>TRBV20-1|NA|TRBJ1-1|NA
CSAREGGKDTEAFF
TGCAGTGCTAGAGAGGGAGGGAAGGATACTGAAGCTTTCTTT
>TRBV6-2/TRBV6-3|few|TRBJ1-5|NA
CASRSMNQPQHF
TGTGCCAGCAGATCGATGAATCAGCCCCAGCATTTT
>TRBV7-9|few|TRBJ2-5|TRBD1
CASRQGSLRTQYF
TGTGCCAGCAGACAGGGGAGTCTTAGGACCCAGTACTTC
>TRBV4-2|NA|TRBJ2-4|TRBD1
CASSQDYGQGAVIQYF
TGTGCCAGCAGCCAAGATTACGGACAGGGGGCTGTCATTCAGTACTTC
>TRBV19|NA|TRBJ2-1|NA
CASSSLGGSYNEQFF
TGTGCCAGTAGTAGCTTAGGGGGATCCTACAATGAGCAGTTCTTC
>TRBV5-1|few|TRBJ2-7|TRBD2
CASSLDFGTSGSYEQYF
TGCGCCAGCAGCTTGGATTTCGGGACTAGCGGTTCCTACGAGCAGTACTTC